This T cell receptor (beta chain) derives from a study of tumor-infiltrating lymphocytes in primary liver carcinoma. The source material, roughly 18-31 mg of unsorted bulk tissue, was used to co-extract RNA and DNA. Reverse transcription of roughly 480 ng total RNA with a constant-region primer produced TCR beta cDNA. Each TCR beta library was derived from three nested multiplex PCR rounds that employed slightly modified ARM-PCR. With TRBV1-TRBV30 forward primers and a C-beta reverse primer, the first two PCR rounds were run for around 11 cycles each. One entry per CDR3 protein, called by TCRdb with MiXCR from the multiplex PCR reads. The profile shows fewer than 30,000 distinct CDR3 sequences, approximately 78% of them singletons. CDR1 and CDR2 from the germline V gene are ENHRY and SYGVKD. The CDR3 extends over 15 amino acids. Trimming cost V 0 bases and J 2 bases, with 10 bases left between them.

This clonotype showed up many times. Material for sequencing was liver tumor tissue from sampling region 3. Regarding subset: tumor region T3, left-lateral pole. This receptor was identified in a middle-aged man with primary liver carcinoma and hepatitis B virus infection. The chain uses TRBV10-3 and TRBJ2-5; D not certain. CDR3 loop: CAISESATRQETQYF. In DNA, the CDR3 is TGTGCCATCAGTGAGTCGGCTACCAGACAAGAGACCCAGTACTTC.